This TCR beta chain comes out of a study of blood T cell repertoires in COVID-19. Study at large: T cells, B-cell-depleted T cells, or PBMCs provided the cDNA or gDNA that served as material.

Assay used: immunoSEQ multiplex PCR; TCRdb lists only in-frame clones, some missing. Among approximately 250,000 clones listed, about nine tenths were seen once. Germline CDR1 MDHEN, CDR2 SYDVKM. V gave up 8 bases and J gave up 0 bases, with 11 bases separating them. The CDR3 has 13 amino acids. This TCR was sampled from a man between 25 and 39 years old who had recovered from COVID-19. The chain carries TRBV28 and TRBJ2-7, with D tentatively TRBD1 (6 bases). The sample consisted of peripheral blood. The CDR3 protein is CASRKGGSYEQYF. As DNA, the CDR3 is TGTGCCAGCCGAAAAGGGGGCTCCTACGAGCAGTACTTC.